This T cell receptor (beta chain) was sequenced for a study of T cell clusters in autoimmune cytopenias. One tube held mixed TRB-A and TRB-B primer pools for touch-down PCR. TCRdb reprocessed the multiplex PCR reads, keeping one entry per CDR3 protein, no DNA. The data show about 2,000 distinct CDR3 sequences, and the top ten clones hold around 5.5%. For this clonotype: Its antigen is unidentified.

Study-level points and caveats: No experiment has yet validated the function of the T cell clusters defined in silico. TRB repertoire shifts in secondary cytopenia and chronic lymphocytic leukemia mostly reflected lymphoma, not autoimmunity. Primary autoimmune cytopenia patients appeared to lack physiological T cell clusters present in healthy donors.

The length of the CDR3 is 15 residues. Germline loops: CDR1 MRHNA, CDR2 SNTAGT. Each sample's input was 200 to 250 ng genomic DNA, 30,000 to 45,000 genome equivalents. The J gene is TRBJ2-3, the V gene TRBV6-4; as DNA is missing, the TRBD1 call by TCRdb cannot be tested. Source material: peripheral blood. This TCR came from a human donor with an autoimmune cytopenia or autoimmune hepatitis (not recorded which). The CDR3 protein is CASSPGTGSTDTQYF.